These T cell receptor beta chains were read from a single sample in a study of blood T cell repertoires in COVID-19. The assay was immunoSEQ multiplex PCR, and TCRdb's table has in-frame clones only and misses some. The sample consists of around 200,000 clones, roughly four fifths of them appearing once. The sample taken for sequencing was peripheral blood. These receptors originate from a young man with active or convalescent COVID-19. The CDR3 runs from the conserved cysteine through the conserved F or W. Each record gives: clone size, V gene, J gene, D gene, CDR3 protein, CDR3 DNA. D genes are given only for firm matches. Clone size is given for some rows only: seen once, a few or many times, or a class if the clone is expanded.

NA	TRBV27	TRBJ2-2	TRBD1	CASSLSGQGRTGELFF	TGTGCCAGCAGTTTATCGGGACAGGGGCGAACCGGGGAGCTGTTTTTT
NA	TRBV27	TRBJ2-5	NA	CASSFSGWETQYF	TGTGCCAGCAGTTTCTCAGGGTGGGAGACCCAGTACTTC
once	TRBV7-2	TRBJ2-7	NA	CASSQTGHLNYEQYF	TGTGCCAGCAGCCAGACGGGACATCTCAACTACGAGCAGTACTTC
NA	TRBV27	TRBJ1-6	TRBD1	CASRTSGGHSPLHF	TGTGCCAGCAGGACTTCAGGGGGTCATTCACCCCTCCACTTT
NA	TRBV14	TRBJ1-1	NA	CASSPQGTMNTEAFF	TGTGCCAGCAGCCCCCAGGGGACAATGAACACTGAAGCTTTCTTT
NA	TRBV9	TRBJ1-2	NA	CASSVDGGPYGYTF	TGTGCCAGCAGCGTAGACGGGGGGCCCTATGGCTACACCTTC
NA	TRBV30	TRBJ1-5	NA	CAWSVRGQGNQPQHF	TGTGCCTGGAGTGTACGGGGACAAGGCAATCAGCCCCAGCATTTT
NA	TRBV5-1	TRBJ2-2	TRBD1	CASRFGTGGNTGELFF	TGCGCCAGCCGATTCGGGACAGGGGGGAACACCGGGGAGCTGTTTTTT
NA	TRBV24-1	TRBJ1-5	TRBD1	CATSAGTGGSGQPQHF	TGTGCCACCAGTGCTGGGACAGGGGGCTCCGGGCAGCCCCAGCATTTT
NA	TRBV11-2	TRBJ1-1	TRBD1	CASSLGQGVNTEAFF	TGTGCCAGCAGCTTGGGACAGGGGGTAAACACTGAAGCTTTCTTT
NA	TRBV24-1	TRBJ2-1	NA	CATSGRTGTNEQFF	TGTGCCACCAGTGGGAGAACGGGTACCAATGAGCAGTTCTTC
NA	TRBV3-1/TRBV3-2	TRBJ1-2	TRBD1	CASSQDRTRDSYGYTF	TGTGCCAGCAGCCAAGATCGGACCCGGGACAGCTATGGCTACACCTTC
NA	TRBV18	TRBJ2-7	TRBD1	CASSPRTGDSYEQYF	TGTGCCAGCTCACCACGAACAGGGGATTCCTACGAGCAGTACTTC
few	TRBV5-1	TRBJ1-2	TRBD1	CASSPETGWDYGYTF	TGCGCCAGCAGCCCGGAGACAGGGTGGGACTATGGCTACACCTTC
NA	TRBV5-1	TRBJ2-1	NA	CASSLVPSDEQFF	TGCGCCAGCAGCTTGGTACCGTCGGATGAGCAGTTCTTC
NA	TRBV5-4	TRBJ1-1	TRBD1	CASSLSGQGRTEAFF	TGTGCCAGCAGCTTGTCAGGACAGGGGCGCACTGAAGCTTTCTTT
NA	TRBV5-8	TRBJ1-5	TRBD1	CASSLVLETGLYSNQPQHF	TGTGCCAGCAGCTTGGTACTAGAGACAGGGCTCTATAGCAATCAGCCCCAGCATTTT
NA	TRBV7-6	TRBJ1-3	NA	CASSLAAGSGNTIYF	TGTGCCAGCAGCTTAGCAGCCGGCTCTGGAAACACCATATATTTT
NA	TRBV6-2/TRBV6-3	TRBJ1-5	TRBD1	CASSWSRDRGKNTNQPQHF	TGTGCCAGCAGTTGGTCGCGGGACAGGGGAAAGAATACCAATCAGCCCCAGCATTTT
NA	TRBV30	TRBJ1-6	NA	CAWDLGGSYNSPLHF	TGTGCCTGGGATCTAGGGGGCTCCTATAATTCACCCCTCCACTTT
NA	TRBV14	TRBJ1-4	NA	CASSPLSGTHFLTGEKLFF	TGTGCCAGCAGCCCCCTCTCAGGGACACACTTCCTAACAGGTGAAAAACTGTTTTTT
NA	TRBV6-5	TRBJ2-7	NA	CASSFPPRVYEQYF	TGTGCCAGCAGTTTTCCGCCACGGGTCTACGAGCAGTACTTC
NA	TRBV4-1	TRBJ2-5	NA	CASSLRRQEETQYF	TGCGCCAGCAGCCTCCGTCGGCAGGAAGAGACCCAGTACTTC
NA	TRBV5-1	TRBJ2-2	TRBD2	CASSSYPGLAGGDTGELFF	TGCGCCAGCAGCTCCTACCCAGGACTAGCGGGAGGGGACACCGGGGAGCTGTTTTTT
NA	TRBV5-1	TRBJ1-2	NA	CASIRSTGNYGYTF	TGCGCCAGCATCCGGAGTACAGGGAACTATGGCTACACCTTC
few	TRBV28	TRBJ2-3	TRBD2	CASSLWTSGGRGTDTQYF	TGTGCCAGCAGTTTATGGACTAGCGGGGGGCGGGGCACAGATACGCAGTATTTT
NA	TRBV4-1	TRBJ2-1	TRBD1	CASSQDLGQGYNEQFF	TGCGCCAGCAGCCAAGATTTGGGACAGGGTTACAATGAGCAGTTCTTC
once	TRBV3-1/TRBV3-2	TRBJ2-2	NA	CASSQDPLSGSTGELFF	TGTGCCAGCAGCCAAGATCCGCTCTCGGGGTCCACCGGGGAGCTGTTTTTT
once	TRBV9	TRBJ2-4	TRBD2	CASSVDASGRGDIQYF	TGTGCCAGCAGCGTAGATGCTAGCGGGAGAGGGGACATTCAGTACTTC
NA	TRBV12-5	TRBJ2-1	NA	CASGPGVYNEQFF	TGTGCTAGTGGTCCCGGGGTATACAATGAGCAGTTCTTC
NA	TRBV2	TRBJ1-5	TRBD1	CASSSKGDRGRIYSNQPQHF	TGTGCCAGCAGTTCCAAAGGGGACAGGGGGCGCATTTATAGCAATCAGCCCCAGCATTTT
NA	TRBV19	TRBJ1-5	NA	CASSTSTGQSQPQHF	TGTGCCAGTAGTACCTCGACAGGTCAAAGTCAGCCCCAGCATTTT
NA	TRBV19	TRBJ2-7	TRBD2	CASSIRRLAGTSGTYEQYF	TGTGCCAGTAGTATTCGCCGCTTGGCCGGGACTAGCGGAACCTACGAGCAGTACTTC
NA	TRBV5-6	TRBJ1-1	TRBD1	CASSSGQGEAFF	TGTGCCAGCAGCTCGGGACAGGGCGAAGCTTTCTTT
once	TRBV6-2/TRBV6-3	TRBJ2-2	NA	CASSYYTGYTGELFF	TGTGCCAGCAGTTACTACACAGGGTACACCGGGGAGCTGTTTTTT
once	TRBV2	TRBJ2-3	NA	CASSSQGRGSDTQYF	TGTGCCAGCAGTAGTCAGGGGCGTGGGTCAGATACGCAGTATTTT
few	TRBV30	TRBJ1-4	NA	CAWSTREKLFF	TGTGCCTGGAGTACTCGTGAAAAACTGTTTTTT
NA	TRBV19	TRBJ1-1	NA	CASRKQGLGTEAFF	TGTGCCAGTAGGAAACAGGGCTTGGGCACTGAAGCTTTCTTT
NA	TRBV2	TRBJ1-6	NA	CASRVRVSNSPLHF	TGTGCCAGCAGAGTCAGGGTTTCGAATTCACCCCTCCACTTT
NA	TRBV2	TRBJ2-5	TRBD1	CASSEVWTGDDETQYF	TGTGCCAGCAGTGAGGTTTGGACAGGAGATGACGAGACCCAGTACTTC
NA	TRBV19	TRBJ1-1	NA	CASTYRANTEAFF	TGTGCCAGTACTTACAGGGCGAACACTGAAGCTTTCTTT
NA	TRBV10-3	TRBJ1-5	NA	CAIRREWDQPQHF	TGTGCCATCAGGCGGGAGTGGGATCAGCCCCAGCATTTT
NA	TRBV18	TRBJ1-1	NA	CASSPDGQRNTEAFF	TGTGCCAGCTCACCAGATGGACAGAGGAACACTGAAGCTTTCTTT
NA	TRBV4-2	TRBJ2-1	NA	CASSQFRENEQFF	TGTGCCAGCAGCCAATTCAGGGAAAATGAGCAGTTCTTC
once	TRBV19	TRBJ2-7	NA	CASSMYDNSYEQYF	TGTGCCAGTAGTATGTACGACAACTCCTACGAGCAGTACTTC
NA	TRBV6-5	TRBJ1-5	NA	CASSTFQGSYQPQHF	TGTGCCAGCTCGACCTTCCAGGGATCGTACCAGCCCCAGCATTTT
NA	TRBV14	TRBJ1-1	NA	CASSQMDRKTEAFF	TGTGCCAGCAGCCAGATGGACAGAAAGACTGAAGCTTTCTTT
NA	TRBV7-6	TRBJ2-7	NA	CASSPLAGYSYEQYF	TGTGCCAGCAGCCCCCTAGCAGGTTACTCCTACGAGCAGTACTTC
NA	TRBV3-1/TRBV3-2	TRBJ2-7	TRBD1	CASSQERFLQGVDEQYF	TGTGCCAGCAGCCAAGAACGGTTCTTACAGGGGGTAGACGAGCAGTACTTC
NA	TRBV3-1/TRBV3-2	TRBJ1-2	TRBD1	CASSRRVGQVTNYGYTF	TGTGCCAGCAGCCGTCGGGTAGGACAGGTAACTAACTATGGCTACACCTTC
NA	TRBV2	TRBJ1-2	NA	CASSDRAVYGYTF	TGTGCCAGCAGTGACAGGGCCGTGTATGGCTACACCTTC
once	TRBV27	TRBJ1-4	TRBD1	CASSLSTPRGHGEKLFF	TGTGCCAGCAGTTTATCGACCCCCAGGGGGCATGGTGAAAAACTGTTTTTT
NA	TRBV5-8	TRBJ2-1	NA	CASSLARRGPYNEQFF	TGTGCCAGCAGCTTGGCCCGCAGGGGCCCCTACAATGAGCAGTTCTTC
NA	TRBV4-1	TRBJ1-2	NA	CASSQVQSNYGYTF	TGCGCCAGCAGCCAAGTGCAGTCTAACTATGGCTACACCTTC
NA	TRBV11-2	TRBJ1-4	NA	CASSLVGGSSEKLFF	TGTGCCAGCAGCTTAGTCGGGGGAAGTAGTGAAAAACTGTTTTTT
NA	TRBV12-3/TRBV12-4	TRBJ2-7	NA	CASSLGQFEYF	TGTGCCAGCAGTTTGGGGCAGTTTGAGTACTTC